The text below deals with one TCR beta chain. No cognate antigen has been identified for it. Nothing much larger sits one base from this clone, and base qualities are not available. The germline V gene (reference sequence) supplies CDR1 SGHNT and CDR2 YYREEE. The CDR3 goes from the cysteine to the phenylalanine over 14 residues. Of the read, only the CDR3 DNA is kept; its 42 bases are in frame from base 1. V is trimmed back by 4 bases and J by 7 bases, and the junction contains 8 bases that no gene match accounts for. This entry comes from a study of blood T cell repertoires in COVID-19 (dated by TCRdb to about 2020). Background for the entire study: Samples covering the acute and convalescent phases of COVID-19 were provided by collaborators in the United States, Italy and Spain. The material from the prospective study consisted of cDNA or gDNA derived from T cells, B-cell-depleted T cells, or PBMCs. Subjects who had been exposed to COVID-19, were actively infected with it, or had recovered from it provided the deeply sampled blood TCRbeta repertoires that made up the dataset. A freely available public database, intended as a resource for researchers studying the immune response to SARS-CoV-2, is where the repertoires were released. The samples were drawn from two sources: the first 160 participants of the ongoing ImmuneRACE study, and 950 to 1,500 subjects contributed by 6 global collaborators. A de-identified subject ID, COVID-19 status, age in years and sex were almost always included in the sample metadata. Where available, HLA class I and class II types were taken from metadata supplied by the sample provider and were not determined by assay-based typing. Study-wide conclusions, independent of this receptor: The amount of clinical and demographic metadata varied by source and participant and was provided uncurated.

In the prospective study, participants were roughly 18 to 95 years old, resided in approximately 22 geographic areas of the United States, and were enrolled through a virtual design. In the prospective study, cohorts were assigned on the basis of participant-reported clinical history obtained from a screening survey and a study questionnaire. A participant counted as exposed if, within 2 weeks of entering the study, that participant had been in contact with someone who had a PCR-confirmed or clinician-diagnosed COVID-19 case. Mobile phlebotomists in the prospective study collected whole blood, serum and a nasopharyngeal or oropharyngeal swab from every participant. Additional blood draws and questionnaires over an approximately two-month period could optionally be provided by prospective study participants. Blood samples from the prospective study were shipped frozen or at room temperature prior to DNA extraction.

TCRbeta CDR3 regions were amplified from genomic DNA by means of the immunoSEQ Assay, a bias-controlled multiplex PCR. The study's processing was this. The number of nucleated cells in each sample was estimated by amplification of reference gene primers within the assay. To quantify the absolute abundance of each unique TCRbeta CDR3 rearrangement, sequence reads were collapsed and filtered. For each sample, productive Simpson clonality was calculated as the square root of Simpson's diversity index across productive rearrangements. This is the immuneACCESS table as TCRdb keeps it, with only in-frame sequences that have V and J called. A part of the clones is gone; compared with another copy, unresolved V genes explain less than half, and the rest is unexplained. Clone size and V and J calls were adopted from that table, with D and trimming inferred from the DNA. This sample gives roughly 270,000 clones in total; around 83% of them show up just once. Jointly, the top ten make up about 5% of the sample.

Recombination joined TRBV5-4 with TRBJ2-7; TRBD2 lines up with 10 middle nucleotides. The receptor was derived from a middle-aged man who had been exposed to COVID-19. The specimen was PBMCs or T cells enriched from blood (not recorded which). For the CDR3, the sequence is CASSPLAGVQEQYF. The nucleotide sequence reads TGTGCCAGCAGCCCTCTAGCGGGGGTCCAGGAGCAGTACTTC.